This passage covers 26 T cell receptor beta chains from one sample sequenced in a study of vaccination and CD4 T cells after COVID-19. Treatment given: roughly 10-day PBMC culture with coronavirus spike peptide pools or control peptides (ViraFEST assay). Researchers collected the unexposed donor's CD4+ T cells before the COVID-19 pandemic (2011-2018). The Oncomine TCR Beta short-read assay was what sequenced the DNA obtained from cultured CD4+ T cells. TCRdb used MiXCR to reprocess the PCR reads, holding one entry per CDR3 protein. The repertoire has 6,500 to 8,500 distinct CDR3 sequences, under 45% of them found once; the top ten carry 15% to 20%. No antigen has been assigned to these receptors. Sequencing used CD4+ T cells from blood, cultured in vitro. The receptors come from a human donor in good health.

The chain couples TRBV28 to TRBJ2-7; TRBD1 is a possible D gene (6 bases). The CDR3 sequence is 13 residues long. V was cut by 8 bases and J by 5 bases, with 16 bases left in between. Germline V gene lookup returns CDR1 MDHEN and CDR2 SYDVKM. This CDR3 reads CASLQGGTHEQYF. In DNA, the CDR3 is TGTGCCAGCCTCCAAGGGGGAACACACGAGCAGTACTTC.

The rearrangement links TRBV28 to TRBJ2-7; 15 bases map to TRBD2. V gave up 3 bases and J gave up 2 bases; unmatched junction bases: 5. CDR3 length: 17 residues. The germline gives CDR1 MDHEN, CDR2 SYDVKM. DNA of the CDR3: TGTGCCAGCAGTTTCCCGGGACTAGCGGGAGGCACCTACGAGCAGTACTTC. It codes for CASSFPGLAGGTYEQYF.

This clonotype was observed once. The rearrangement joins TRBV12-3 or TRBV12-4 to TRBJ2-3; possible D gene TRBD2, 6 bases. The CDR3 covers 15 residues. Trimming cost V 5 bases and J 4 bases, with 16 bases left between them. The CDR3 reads CASSPHRLVPDTQYF. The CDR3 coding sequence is TGTGCCAGCAGTCCCCACCGACTAGTCCCAGATACGCAGTATTTT.

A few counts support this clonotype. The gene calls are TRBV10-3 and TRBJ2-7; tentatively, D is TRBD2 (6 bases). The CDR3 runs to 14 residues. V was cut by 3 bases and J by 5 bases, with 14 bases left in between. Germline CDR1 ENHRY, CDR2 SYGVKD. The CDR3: CAISDPGRGDEQYF. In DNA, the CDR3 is TGTGCCATCAGTGATCCCGGGCGCGGGGACGAGCAGTACTTC.

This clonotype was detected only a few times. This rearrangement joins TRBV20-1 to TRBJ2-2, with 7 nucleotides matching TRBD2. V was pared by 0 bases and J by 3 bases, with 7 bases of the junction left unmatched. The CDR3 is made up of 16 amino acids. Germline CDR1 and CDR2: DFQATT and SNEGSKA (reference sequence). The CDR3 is CSARDRRLADTGELFF. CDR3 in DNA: TGCAGTGCTAGAGATCGGAGGCTAGCGGACACCGGGGAGCTGTTTTTT.

The CDR3 coding sequence is TGTGCCAGCAGTCGATACAGCGCGACCTACGAGCAGTACTTC. Its translation: CASSRYSATYEQYF. The genes are TRBV27 and TRBJ2-7; D is ambiguous. Germline V gene sequence: CDR1 MNHEY, CDR2 SMNVEV (reference sequence). The V end was cut by 5 bases, the J end by 2 bases, with 13 bases between. CDR3 length: 14 amino acids.

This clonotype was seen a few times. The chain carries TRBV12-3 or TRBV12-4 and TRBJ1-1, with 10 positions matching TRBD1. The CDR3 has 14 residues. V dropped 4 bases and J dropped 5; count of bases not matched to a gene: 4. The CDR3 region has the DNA TGTGCCAGCAGTTGGGGACAGGGGCGAACTGAAGCTTTCTTT. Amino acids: CASSWGQGRTEAFF.

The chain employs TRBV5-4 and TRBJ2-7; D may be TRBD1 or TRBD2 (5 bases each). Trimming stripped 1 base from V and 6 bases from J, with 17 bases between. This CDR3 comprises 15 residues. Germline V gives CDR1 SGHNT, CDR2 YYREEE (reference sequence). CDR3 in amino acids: CASSLYGGPRLEQYF. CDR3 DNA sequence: TGTGCCAGCAGCTTGTATGGGGGTCCCCGTCTCGAGCAGTACTTC.

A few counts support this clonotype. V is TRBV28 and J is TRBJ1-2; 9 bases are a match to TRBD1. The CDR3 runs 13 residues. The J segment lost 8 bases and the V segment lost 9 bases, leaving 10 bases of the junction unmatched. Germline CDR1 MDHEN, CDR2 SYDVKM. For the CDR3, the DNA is TGTGCCAGTGCTAGGACAGGGGTCAGCGGCTACACCTTC. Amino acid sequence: CASARTGVSGYTF.

The CDR3 DNA reads as TGTGCCAGCAGCCATACCCTAGACGAGCAGTACTTC. Amino acids: CASSHTLDEQYF. V gene TRBV6-1 combines with J gene TRBJ2-7; D not certain. Trimming left V 6 bases short and J 5 bases short, with 11 bases between. Germline CDR1 and CDR2: MNHNS and SASEGT. The CDR3 has 12 amino acids.

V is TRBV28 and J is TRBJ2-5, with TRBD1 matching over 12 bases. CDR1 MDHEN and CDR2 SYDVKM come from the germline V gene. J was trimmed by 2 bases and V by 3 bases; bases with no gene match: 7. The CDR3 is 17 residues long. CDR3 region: CASSFRDRGRLQETQYF. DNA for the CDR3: TGTGCCAGCAGTTTCCGGGACAGGGGGCGCTTACAAGAGACCCAGTACTTC.

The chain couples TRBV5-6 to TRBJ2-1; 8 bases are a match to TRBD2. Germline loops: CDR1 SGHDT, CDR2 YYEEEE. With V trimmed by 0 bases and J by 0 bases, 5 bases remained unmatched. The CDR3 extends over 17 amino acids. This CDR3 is CASSLEASGRSYNEQFF. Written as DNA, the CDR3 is TGTGCCAGCAGCTTGGAGGCTAGCGGGCGCTCCTACAATGAGCAGTTCTTC. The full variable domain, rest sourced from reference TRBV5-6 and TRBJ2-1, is DAGVTQSPTHLIKTRGQQVTLRCSPKSGHDTVSWYQQALGQGPQFIFQYYEEEERQRGNFPDRFSGHQFPNYSSELNVNALLLGDSALYLCASSLEASGRSYNEQFFGPGTRLTVL.

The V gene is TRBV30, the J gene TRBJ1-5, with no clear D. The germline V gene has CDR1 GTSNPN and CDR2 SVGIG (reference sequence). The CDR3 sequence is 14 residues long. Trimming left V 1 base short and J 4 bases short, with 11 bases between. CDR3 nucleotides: TGTGCCTGGAGTGACGCGTCGGTGAATCAGCCCCAGCATTTT. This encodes CAWSDASVNQPQHF.

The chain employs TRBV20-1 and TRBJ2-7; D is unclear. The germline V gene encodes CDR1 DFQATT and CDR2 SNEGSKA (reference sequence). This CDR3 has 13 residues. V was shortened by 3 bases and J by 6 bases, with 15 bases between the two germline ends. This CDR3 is CSASSSRRAEQYF. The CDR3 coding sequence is TGCAGTGCTAGTTCTAGTAGGCGAGCCGAGCAGTACTTC.

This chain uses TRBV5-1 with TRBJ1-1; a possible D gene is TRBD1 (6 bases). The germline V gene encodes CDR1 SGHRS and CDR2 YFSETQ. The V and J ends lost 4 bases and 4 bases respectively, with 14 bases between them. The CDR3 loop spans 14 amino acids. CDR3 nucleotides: TGCGCCAGCAGCCTCCAGGGGAGGGTCACTGAAGCTTTCTTT. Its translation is CASSLQGRVTEAFF.

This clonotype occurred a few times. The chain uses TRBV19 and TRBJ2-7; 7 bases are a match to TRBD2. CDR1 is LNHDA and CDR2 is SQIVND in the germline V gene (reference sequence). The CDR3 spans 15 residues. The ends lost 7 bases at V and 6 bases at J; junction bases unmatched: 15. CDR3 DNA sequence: TGTGCCAGTACCCCCGGGGGGACCAAATCTGGCGAGCAGTACTTC. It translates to CASTPGGTKSGEQYF.

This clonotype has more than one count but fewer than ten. Here the CDR3 reads CASSKETGGRNQPQHF. CDR3 in DNA: TGTGCCAGCAGCAAAGAGACAGGGGGCCGCAATCAGCCCCAGCATTTT. The chain has TRBV21-1 and TRBJ1-5; the DNA was not compared with TRBD1, the D call given in the table. TRBV21-1 is an annotated pseudogene. The length of the CDR3 is 16 residues.

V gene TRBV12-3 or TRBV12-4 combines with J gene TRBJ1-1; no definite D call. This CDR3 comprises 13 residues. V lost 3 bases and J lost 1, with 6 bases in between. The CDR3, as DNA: TGTGCCAGCAGTTTCGGCGGGAACACTGAAGCTTTCTTT. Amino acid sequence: CASSFGGNTEAFF.

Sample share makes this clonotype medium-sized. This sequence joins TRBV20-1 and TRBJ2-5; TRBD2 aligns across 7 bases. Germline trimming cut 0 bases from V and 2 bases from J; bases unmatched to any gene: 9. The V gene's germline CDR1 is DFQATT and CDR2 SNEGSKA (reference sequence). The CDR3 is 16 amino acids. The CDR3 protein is CSAREDYGGGQETQYF. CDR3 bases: TGCAGTGCTAGAGAGGACTATGGCGGGGGACAAGAGACCCAGTACTTC.

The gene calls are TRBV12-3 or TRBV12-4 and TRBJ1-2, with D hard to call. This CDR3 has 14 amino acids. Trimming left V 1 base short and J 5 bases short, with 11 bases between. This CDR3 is CASSLDQVVYGYTF. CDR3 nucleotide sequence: TGTGCCAGCAGTTTAGATCAGGTGGTATATGGCTACACCTTC.

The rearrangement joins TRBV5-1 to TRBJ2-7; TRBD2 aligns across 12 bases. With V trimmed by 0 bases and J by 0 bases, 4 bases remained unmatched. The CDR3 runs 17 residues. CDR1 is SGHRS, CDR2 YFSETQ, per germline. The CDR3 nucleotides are TGCGCCAGCAGCTTGGAGGCTAGCGGGAGGGCCTCCTACGAGCAGTACTTC. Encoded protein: CASSLEASGRASYEQYF.

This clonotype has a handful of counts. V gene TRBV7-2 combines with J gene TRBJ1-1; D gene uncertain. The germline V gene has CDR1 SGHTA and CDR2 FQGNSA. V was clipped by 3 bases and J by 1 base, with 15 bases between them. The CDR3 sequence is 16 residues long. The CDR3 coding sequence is TGTGCCAGCAGCTTCGACGCAGGACGTTGGAACACTGAAGCTTTCTTT. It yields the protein CASSFDAGRWNTEAFF.

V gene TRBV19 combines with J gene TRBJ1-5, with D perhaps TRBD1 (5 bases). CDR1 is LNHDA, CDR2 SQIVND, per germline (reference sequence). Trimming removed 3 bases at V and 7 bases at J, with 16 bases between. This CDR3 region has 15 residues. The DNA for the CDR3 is TGTGCCAGTAGTATTGGGGCCCTCCTTGGGCAGCCCCAGCATTTT. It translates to CASSIGALLGQPQHF.

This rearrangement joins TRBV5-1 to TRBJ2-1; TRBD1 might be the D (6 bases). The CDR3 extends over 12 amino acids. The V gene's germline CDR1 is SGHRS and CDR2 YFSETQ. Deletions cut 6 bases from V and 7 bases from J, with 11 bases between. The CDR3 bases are TGCGCCAGCACAAATGGACAGAATGAGCAGTTCTTC. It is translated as CASTNGQNEQFF.

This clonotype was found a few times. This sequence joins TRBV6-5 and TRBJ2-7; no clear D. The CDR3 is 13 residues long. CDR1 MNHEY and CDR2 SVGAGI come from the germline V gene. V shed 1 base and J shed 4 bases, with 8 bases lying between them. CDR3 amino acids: CASSYYLGYEQYF. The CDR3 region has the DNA TGTGCCAGCAGTTACTACCTAGGTTACGAGCAGTACTTC.

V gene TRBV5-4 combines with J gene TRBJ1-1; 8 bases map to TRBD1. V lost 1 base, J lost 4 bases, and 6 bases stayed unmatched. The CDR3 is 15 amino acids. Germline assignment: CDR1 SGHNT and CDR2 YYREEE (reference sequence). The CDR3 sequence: CASSLSGDRGTEAFF. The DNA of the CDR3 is TGTGCCAGCAGCTTGTCGGGAGACAGGGGCACTGAAGCTTTCTTT.